The text below deals with one TCR beta chain. Its antigen is still unknown. The table came from immunoSEQ multiplex PCR; TCRdb's copy has only in-frame clones and leaves some out. The table lists around 100,000 clones, roughly 91% of them singletons. This specimen comes from a study of T cell responses to AZD1222 COVID-19 vaccine. CDR1 and CDR2 (germline): SGHDT, YYEEEE. The CDR3 is made up of 14 amino acids. The V gene lost 1 base and the J gene lost 7 bases, with 12 bases spanning the gap. Findings and limits, study-wide: A mostly white British donor set with more females was recruited, and clonal diversity was possibly underestimated. Mapped onto spike, vaccine-associated CD4 TCRs spanned it and were dominant at 160-218 and 743-854.

The source was peripheral blood, collected on day 0 of AZD1222 vaccination. This chain links TRBV5-6 with TRBJ1-5, with no clear D. This clonotype was sampled from an adult in good health. The CDR3 coding sequence is TGTGCCAGCAGCTTGTTTCAGAGCGGGCAGCCCCAGCATTTT. Protein: CASSLFQSGQPQHF.